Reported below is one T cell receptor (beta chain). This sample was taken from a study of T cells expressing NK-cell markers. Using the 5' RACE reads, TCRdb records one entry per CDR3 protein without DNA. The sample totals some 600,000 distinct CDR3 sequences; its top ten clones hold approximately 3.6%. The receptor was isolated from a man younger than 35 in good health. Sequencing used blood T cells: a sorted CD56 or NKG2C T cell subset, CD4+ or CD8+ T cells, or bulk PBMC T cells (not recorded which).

CDR3 loop: CASSWGSESPLHF. The genes are TRBV27 and TRBJ1-6; TCRdb picks TRBD1, but there is no DNA to check that call. From germline, CDR1 is MNHEY and CDR2 SMNVEV (reference sequence). This CDR3 has 13 amino acids.